This TCR beta chain was recovered during a study of response to subunit inactivated influenza vaccine. Study conclusions and caveats: Few new T cells, the authors suggested, are recruited by each seasonal influenza vaccination.

This clonotype was observed a handful of times. Its antigen is currently unknown. The CDR3 is 18 amino acids. The germline gives CDR1 SGHKS, CDR2 YYEKEE (reference sequence). V was pared by 0 bases and J by 6 bases, with 11 bases of the junction left unmatched. Each CDR3 protein is one row after TCRdb ran MiXCR on the RT-PCR reads. The sample lists 610,000 or so distinct CDR3 sequences; around 15% were seen once. V gene TRBV5-5 combines with J gene TRBJ1-5, with 11 bases identical to TRBD1. This receptor was taken from a man aged 50-59 years who received an inactivated influenza vaccine. Here the sequenced sample was PBMCs from blood, taken 12 days after vaccination. The CDR3 coding sequence is TGTGCCAGCAGCTTGGCAGGACAGGGGGCGCCGGGTTCTCAGCCCCAGCATTTT. It codes for CASSLAGQGAPGSQPQHF.